The present TCR beta chain was sequenced within a study of blood T cell repertoires in COVID-19. The wider study: Italy, Spain and the United States were the sources of the convalescent and acute COVID-19 samples.

This clone was recorded only once. CDR1 is SGHTA and CDR2 is FQGNSA in the germline V gene. Trimming left V 0 bases short and J 2 bases short, with 10 bases between. The length of the CDR3 is 15 residues. Profiling relied on immunoSEQ multiplex PCR, and the TCRdb table lists in-frame clones only, not all of them. The sample contains about 170,000 clones, 87% of which appear only once. The sequencing sample was made of peripheral blood. The source of this sequence is a woman aged 45-60 years with acute or convalescent COVID-19. This chain uses TRBV7-2 with TRBJ2-5; D is perhaps TRBD2 (6 bases). The chain's CDR3 is CASSLALTRQETQYF. The CDR3 region has the DNA TGTGCCAGCAGCTTAGCGCTGACTAGGCAAGAGACCCAGTACTTC.